This T cell receptor (beta chain) originates from a study of prognosis after radiotherapy for stage I lung cancer. The length of the CDR3 is 15 residues. CDR1 and CDR2 (germline): SGHRS, YFSETQ. Amplification of TCR beta CDR3 from genomic DNA used two-round multiplex PCR. It was primers specific to each TRBV and TRBJ gene that first-round PCR used. TCRdb re-derived calls from the multiplex PCR reads in MiXCR, one entry per CDR3 protein. This table has 20,000 or so distinct CDR3 sequences, around 46% appearing once. For this clonotype: The likely explanation is a read error, given a far larger clone one base away.

The chain uses TRBV5-1 and TRBJ2-1, with 8 bases matching TRBD2. The receptor comes from a donor over 45 with non-small cell lung cancer. The sequencing here drew on PBMCs, taken before or after stereotactic body radiation therapy (not recorded which). The CDR3: CASSLGRGTRNEQFF. Written as DNA, the CDR3 is TGTGCCAGCAGCTTGGGGCGGGGGACTAGAAATGAGCAGTTCTTC. The full variable domain, its missing parts supplied by reference TRBV5-1 and TRBJ2-1, is KAGVTQTPRYLIKTRGQQVTLSCSPISGHRSVSWYQQTPGQGLQFLFEYFSETQRNKGNFPGRFSGRQFSNSRSEMNVSTLELGDSALYLCASSLGRGTRNEQFFGPGTRLTVL.